This T cell receptor beta chain derives from a study of long-term antiretroviral therapy in people with HIV. A remark on this clone: Antigen: not known.

Version v3.0 of the immunoSEQ assay was performed at survey level. Profiled with immunoSEQ multiplex PCR; TCRdb holds only in-frame clones, not every one. The sample includes some 29,000 clones, 70% to 90% of them seen just once. Findings of the study overall: Control repertoires displayed wider CDR3 length ranges than the HIV repertoires.

CDR3 size: 17 residues. In germline, CDR1 is SGHRS, CDR2 YFSETQ. Trimming left V 3 bases short and J 7 bases short, with 25 bases between. The source material was unsorted PBMCs, sampled 3.2 years before starting antiretroviral therapy. The receptor's source is a man over 45 with HIV. The rearrangement links TRBV5-1 to TRBJ1-2; weak D call: TRBD1 (5 bases). CDR3 coding DNA: TGCGCCAGCAGCTCGAATACTGTGGAGGGGAGTATTGTTGGCTACACCTTC. It specifies CASSSNTVEGSIVGYTF. Complete variable domain (other parts from reference TRBV5-1 and TRBJ1-2): KAGVTQTPRYLIKTRGQQVTLSCSPISGHRSVSWYQQTPGQGLQFLFEYFSETQRNKGNFPGRFSGRQFSNSRSEMNVSTLELGDSALYLCASSSNTVEGSIVGYTFGSGTRLTVV.